This T cell receptor (beta chain) was recovered during a study of regulatory T cells in long-lasting Graves disease. In its sample, this clonotype was seen many times. In building TCR beta libraries, iRepertoire HTBI primers were used together with Arm-PCR of CDR3 regions. TCRdb used MiXCR to reprocess the multiplex PCR reads, holding one entry per CDR3 protein. In the table there are more than 300,000 distinct CDR3 sequences, 15% to 20% of which are singletons. CDR1 MGHRA and CDR2 YSYEKL come from the germline V gene. CDR3 length: 15 amino acids. Trimming removed 6 bases at V and 0 bases at J, with 15 bases between. The time point: newly diagnosed GD, antithyroid drugs for less than 3 months. TCR sequences were obtained from RNA taken from PBMCs. This same sample was also part of a study on T cells in Graves' hyperthyroidism and ophthalmopathy.

Sequenced here: peripheral blood mononuclear cells (PBMCs), sampled at new diagnosis, from a patient treated with antithyroid drugs. The clonotype comes from a woman younger than 30 with Graves disease. The chain employs TRBV4-1 and TRBJ2-7; possible D gene TRBD2, 6 bases. CDR3 residues: CASSALRGGSYEQYF. Written as DNA, the CDR3 is TGCGCCAGCAGTGCCTTGCGGGGAGGCTCCTACGAGCAGTACTTC.